The sample holds a few counts of the clone carrying this TCR beta chain. TCRbeta library preparation incorporated unique molecular identifiers. MiXCR, applied by TCRdb to the PCR reads, yields one record per CDR3 protein. The sample carries about 400,000 distinct CDR3 sequences, approximately 20% recorded once. This sample was taken from a study of T-cell reconstitution after alpha-beta-depleted transplantation in children. V lost 1 base and J lost 4; bases outside the gene matches: 1. The length of the CDR3 is 13 residues. Germline loops: CDR1 DFQATT, CDR2 SNEGSKA (reference sequence). The source is a human donor who donated a stem cell graft to a child with acute myeloid leukemia. The chain links TRBV20-1 to TRBJ2-5, with TRBD2 matching over 9 bases. This specimen was PBMCs from the stem cell graft donor, taken from the stem cell graft. The CDR3, as DNA: TGCAGTGCTAGAGGGACTAGCGTAGAGACCCAGTACTTC. The encoded protein is CSARGTSVETQYF.